These 24 T cell receptor beta chains share one sample of origin, sequenced in a study of blood T cell repertoires in COVID-19. Profiled with immunoSEQ multiplex PCR; TCRdb holds only in-frame clones, not every one. The sample includes around 100,000 clones, 70% to 90% of them seen just once. The material sequenced was peripheral blood. All receptors come from a woman aged 55-69 years with acute or convalescent COVID-19.

This rearrangement joins TRBV30 to TRBJ1-2; TRBD1 matches 12 bases. Germline assignment: CDR1 GTSNPN and CDR2 SVGIG (reference sequence). Unmatched junction bases numbered 9, after V lost 2 bases and J lost 5 bases. The CDR3 length is 16 residues. The CDR3: CAWSTGTGGGLYGYTF. CDR3 DNA: TGTGCCTGGAGTACCGGGACAGGGGGCGGGCTTTATGGCTACACCTTC.

The chain uses TRBV7-9 and TRBJ2-5; maybe TRBD2 (5 bases). Germline CDR1 is SEHNR and CDR2 is FQNEAQ (reference sequence). Trimming took off 11 bases at V and 2 bases at J, with 18 bases between the two ends. The CDR3 sequence is 14 residues long. The CDR3 nucleotides read TGTGCCTGTAAACAGCGAGGGCCTCAAGAGACCCAGTACTTC. This gives the protein CACKQRGPQETQYF. The whole variable domain, filled in from reference TRBV7-9 and TRBJ2-5, reads DTGVSQNPRHKITKRGQNVTFRCDPISEHNRLYWYRQTLGQGPEFLTYFQNEAQLEKSRLLSDRFSAERPKGSFSTLEIQRTEQGDSAMYLCACKQRGPQETQYFGPGTRLLVL.

This CDR3 reads CASSERQGRTEAFF. The CDR3 DNA reads as TGCGCCAGCAGTGAGCGGCAGGGTCGAACTGAAGCTTTCTTT. The chain recombines TRBV10-1 with TRBJ1-1; D perhaps matches TRBD1 (5 bases). The V end lost 2 bases, the J end lost 5 bases, and 12 bases lay between the germline ends. Germline loops: CDR1 WNHNN, CDR2 SYGVQD (reference sequence). This CDR3 has 14 amino acids.

V is TRBV7-2 and J is TRBJ1-3; 7 bases match TRBD1. Germline CDR1 is SGHTA and CDR2 is FQGNSA. The CDR3 has 18 amino acids. Trimming took 5 bases from V and 0 from J; bases not matched to a gene: 13. As DNA, the CDR3 is TGTGCCAGCAGCCCCCGACAGGGAACTCCTCTCTCTGGAAACACCATATATTTT. This encodes CASSPRQGTPLSGNTIYF.

This clone was observed a single time. V and J are TRBV7-9 and TRBJ2-1, with TRBD2 matching 11 bases. The J segment lost 3 bases and the V segment lost 2 bases, leaving 3 bases of the junction unmatched. This CDR3 contains 16 residues. Germline CDR1 SEHNR, CDR2 FQNEAQ (reference sequence). The CDR3 DNA sequence: TGTGCCAGCAGCTTAACACTAGCGGGAGTCTACAATGAGCAGTTCTTC. It yields the protein CASSLTLAGVYNEQFF.

For the CDR3, the DNA is TGCGCCAGCAGCCGGGACTCCCCCTCCTACAATGAGCAGTTCTTC. Protein: CASSRDSPSYNEQFF. The chain is built from TRBV4-1 and TRBJ2-1; D perhaps matches TRBD2 (6 bases). The CDR3 runs to 15 residues. Germline V lookup: CDR1 MGHRA, CDR2 YSYEKL. The germline V and J ends were trimmed by 4 bases and 0 bases, with 10 bases remaining between them.

CDR3 sequence: CASSLGGTSAHTGELFF. In DNA, the CDR3 is TGTGCCAGCAGCTTGGGAGGGACTAGCGCCCACACCGGGGAGCTGTTTTTT. The chain recombines TRBV5-4 with TRBJ2-2; TRBD2 aligns across 10 bases. This CDR3 has 17 amino acids. The V gene end was trimmed by 0 bases and the J gene end by 3 bases; junction bases not matched to a gene: 5. CDR1 and CDR2 from the germline V gene are SGHNT and YYREEE (reference sequence).

The genes are TRBV18 and TRBJ1-3, with TRBD1 matching 8 bases. The germline V gene encodes CDR1 KGHSH and CDR2 LQKENI. This CDR3 has 16 amino acids. V lost 3 bases, J lost 4 bases, and 8 bases stayed unmatched. The CDR3 loop is CASSPQGATGGNTIYF. CDR3 coding DNA: TGTGCCAGCTCACCGCAGGGGGCCACGGGAGGAAACACCATATATTTT. The complete variable domain, with remaining parts taken from reference TRBV18 and TRBJ1-3, reads NAGVMQNPRHLVRRRGQEARLRCSPMKGHSHVYWYRQLPEEGLKFMVYLQKENIIDESGMPKERFSAEFPKEGPSILRIQQVVRGDSAAYFCASSPQGATGGNTIYFGEGSWLTVV.

This chain links TRBV27 with TRBJ1-6; 7 bases line up with TRBD1. Per the germline V gene, CDR1 is MNHEY and CDR2 is SMNVEV (reference sequence). V gave up 6 bases and J gave up 6 bases; unmatched junction bases: 5. The CDR3 sequence is 14 residues long. Here the CDR3 reads CASSLRGANSPLHF. In DNA form, the CDR3 reads TGTGCCAGCAGCCTCAGGGGGGCTAATTCACCCCTCCACTTT.

This clone came up once. The CDR3, as DNA: TGTGCCAGCAGTTTTTCTGACACCTCAGGGGGAGGCTACACCTTC. This codes for CASSFSDTSGGGYTF. The chain couples TRBV28 to TRBJ1-2; 7 bases are a match to TRBD1. V lost 3 bases to trimming and J lost 8 bases; unmatched junction nucleotides: 12. Germline CDR1 reads MDHEN; CDR2 reads SYDVKM. The CDR3 covers 15 residues.

The rearrangement links TRBV6-5 to TRBJ2-1; maybe TRBD1 (5 bases). Germline V CDR1 and CDR2: MNHEY, SVGAGI. The V gene lost 5 bases and the J gene lost 3 bases, with 14 bases spanning the gap. CDR3 size: 15 residues. CDR3 sequence (DNA): TGTGCCAGCAGTCGACAGACTGCAGGCTACAATGAGCAGTTCTTC. Its translation is CASSRQTAGYNEQFF.

The V and J genes are TRBV7-7 and TRBJ2-5, with 10 bases lining up with TRBD2. Germline V gene sequence: CDR1 SSHAT, CDR2 FNYEAQ (reference sequence). CDR3 size: 15 residues. The CDR3: CASASGRSYQETQYF. DNA of the CDR3: TGTGCTAGCGCTAGCGGGAGATCGTACCAAGAGACCCAGTACTTC.

The rearrangement uses TRBV3-1 (or the pseudogene TRBV3-2) and TRBJ1-1; perhaps TRBD1 as D (6 bases). CDR1 is LGHDT, CDR2 YNNKEL, per germline (reference sequence). This CDR3 spans 15 amino acids. Trimming left V 3 bases short and J 6 bases short, with 17 bases between. The CDR3 DNA is TGTGCCAGCAGCCACGGTCTAGGACAGAGTCCTGAAGCTTTCTTT. Protein sequence: CASSHGLGQSPEAFF.

This chain joins TRBV27 and TRBJ2-1, with 8 bases that match TRBD2. V lost 0 bases to trimming and J lost 9 bases; unmatched junction nucleotides: 4. This CDR3 has 14 amino acids. Germline V lookup: CDR1 MNHEY, CDR2 SMNVEV (reference sequence). The chain's CDR3 is CASSLSILAGEQFF. Written as DNA, the CDR3 is TGTGCCAGCAGTTTATCGATCCTAGCGGGTGAGCAGTTCTTC.

This clone has just one count. V usage is TRBV7-2 and J usage is TRBJ2-6; 9 positions match TRBD1. CDR3 length: 19 residues. Germline values: CDR1 SGHTA, CDR2 FQGNSA. V dropped 1 base and J dropped 4; count of bases not matched to a gene: 11. The CDR3, as DNA: TGTGCCAGCAGCTTAGTAGGGACAGGGCCGTCCCGCGGGGCCAACGTCCTGACTTTC. Amino acids: CASSLVGTGPSRGANVLTF. Based on the CDR3 plus reference TRBV7-2 and TRBJ2-6, the full variable domain is GAGVSQSPSNKVTEKGKDVELRCDPISGHTALYWYRQSLGQGLEFLIYFQGNSAPDKSGLPSDRFSAERTGGSVSTLTIQRTQQEDSAVYLCASSLVGTGPSRGANVLTFGAGSRLTVL.

The CDR3 protein is CASRPPGQARSYGYTF. In nucleotides, the CDR3 is TGTGCCAGCAGGCCTCCTGGACAGGCGAGGAGCTATGGCTACACCTTC. V is TRBV28 and J is TRBJ1-2, with 7 bases that match TRBD1. V dropped 6 bases and J dropped 4; count of bases not matched to a gene: 14. The CDR3 sequence is 16 residues long. Germline loops: CDR1 MDHEN, CDR2 SYDVKM.

The CDR3 DNA is TGTGCCAGTACGCTCGGTGGGCTAGCGGATTTCACAGATACGCAGTATTTT. It yields the protein CASTLGGLADFTDTQYF. The V gene is TRBV19, the J gene TRBJ2-3, with 7 bases that match TRBD2. The CDR3 contains 17 residues. Germline trimming cut 7 bases from V and 2 bases from J; bases unmatched to any gene: 15. Germline CDR1 and CDR2: LNHDA and SQIVND (reference sequence).

This chain connects TRBV5-1 to TRBJ2-2; 9 bases agree with TRBD2. CDR1 is SGHRS and CDR2 is YFSETQ in the germline V gene. The CDR3 contains 16 residues. Losses at the gene ends were 0 bases for V and 4 bases for J; bases not matched to a gene: 4. The CDR3 protein is CASSLGAGGPTGELFF. The CDR3 DNA reads TGCGCCAGCAGCTTGGGAGCGGGAGGCCCCACCGGGGAGCTGTTTTTT.

This clone was seen just once. This chain links TRBV3-1 (or the pseudogene TRBV3-2) with TRBJ2-7; D is unclear. This CDR3 contains 12 residues. Trimming stripped 1 base from V and 4 bases from J, with 5 bases between. Germline values: CDR1 LGHDT, CDR2 YNNKEL (reference sequence). The CDR3 DNA sequence: TGTGCCAGCAGCCAAGCCCATTACGAGCAGTACTTC. It is translated as CASSQAHYEQYF.

This chain connects TRBV5-1 to TRBJ2-1; tentative D call: TRBD1 (5 bases). Germline V gene data show CDR1 as SGHRS and CDR2 as YFSETQ. V gave up 0 bases and J gave up 4 bases, with 11 bases separating them. The CDR3 is 15 residues long. CDR3 sequence (DNA): TGCGCCAGCAGCTTGGTGACAGCCAGGTACAATGAGCAGTTCTTC. Amino acids: CASSLVTARYNEQFF.

The rearrangement joins TRBV19 to TRBJ1-5; 12 nucleotides line up with TRBD1. V was pared by 9 bases and J by 6 bases, with 6 bases of the junction left unmatched. The CDR3 spans 14 residues. The germline gives CDR1 LNHDA, CDR2 SQIVND (reference sequence). The CDR3: CASSGTGGGQPQHF. CDR3 coding DNA: TGTGCCAGCTCCGGGACAGGGGGCGGTCAGCCCCAGCATTTT.

The chain is built from TRBV7-8 and TRBJ1-5, with 10 bases matching TRBD1. The CDR3 contains 17 residues. The V gene's germline CDR1 is SGHVS and CDR2 FQNEAQ. V was clipped by 1 base and J by 0 bases; unmatched bases: 3. CDR3 loop: CASSLGDRGLSNQPQHF. The CDR3 coding sequence is TGTGCCAGCAGCTTAGGGGACAGGGGCCTTAGCAATCAGCCCCAGCATTTT.

V is TRBV4-1 and J is TRBJ2-3, with TRBD2 matching 12 bases. There are 16 residues in the CDR3. Losses at the gene ends were 5 bases for V and 5 bases for J; bases not matched to a gene: 8. From germline, CDR1 is MGHRA and CDR2 YSYEKL. CDR3 nucleotide sequence: TGCGCCAGCAGCGCACTGACTAGCGGGAGCGGAGATACGCAGTATTTT. It codes for CASSALTSGSGDTQYF.

The rearrangement joins TRBV6-5 to TRBJ1-3; D is unresolved. The CDR3 sequence is 11 residues long. With 5 bases removed from V and 11 bases from J, the gap between germline ends came to 10 bases. Per the germline V gene, CDR1 is MNHEY and CDR2 is SVGAGI. CDR3 DNA sequence: TGTGCCAGCAGTCGCGAACTCTCCATATATTTT. The encoded protein is CASSRELSIYF.